This T cell receptor beta chain comes out of a study of blood T cell repertoires in COVID-19. The V gene's germline CDR1 is SGHKS and CDR2 YYEKEE (reference sequence). The CDR3 has 12 residues. Trimming took off 4 bases at V and 3 bases at J, with 8 bases between the two ends. In the study's own analysis: Scientists estimated how many nucleated cells there were by amplifying reference gene primers. Generated by immunoSEQ multiplex PCR, the TCRdb table keeps only in-frame clones and is missing some. For V, J and clone size, that table is used; D and trimming come from the DNA. The sample consists of some 66,000 clones, over 75% of them appearing once.

V gene TRBV5-5 combines with J gene TRBJ2-7, with D possibly TRBD2 on 6 matching bases. The source is a woman aged 55-70 years with acute or convalescent COVID-19. What was sequenced was peripheral blood. CDR3 amino acids: CASSPGDYEQYV. CDR3 nucleotide sequence: TGTGCCAGCAGCCCGGGAGACTACGAGCAGTACGTC.